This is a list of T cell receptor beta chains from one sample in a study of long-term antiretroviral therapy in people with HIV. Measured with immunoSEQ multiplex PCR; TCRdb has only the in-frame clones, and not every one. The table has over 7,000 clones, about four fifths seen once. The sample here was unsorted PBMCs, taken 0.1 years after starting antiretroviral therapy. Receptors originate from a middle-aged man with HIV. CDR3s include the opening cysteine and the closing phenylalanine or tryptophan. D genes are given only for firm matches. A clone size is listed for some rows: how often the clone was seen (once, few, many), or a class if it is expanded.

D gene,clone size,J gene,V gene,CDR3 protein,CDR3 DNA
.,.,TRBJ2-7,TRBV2,CASSVNLGDYEQYF,TGTGCCAGCAGTGTTAATCTCGGGGACTACGAGCAGTACTTC
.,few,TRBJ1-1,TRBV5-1,CASSLGREGTEAFF,TGCGCCAGCAGCTTAGGACGCGAGGGGACTGAAGCTTTCTTT
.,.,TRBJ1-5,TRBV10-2,CASSPEGFQGNQPQHF,TGCGCCAGCAGTCCAGAGGGGTTCCAAGGGAATCAGCCCCAGCATTTT
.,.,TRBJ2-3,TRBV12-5,CASGLMGGAADTQYF,TGTGCTAGTGGTTTGATGGGGGGGGCGGCAGATACGCAGTATTTT
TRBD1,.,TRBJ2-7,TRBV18,CASSPTGGSEQYF,TGTGCCAGCTCGCCAACAGGGGGCAGCGAGCAGTACTTC
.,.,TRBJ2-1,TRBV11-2,CASSLEKVASRRNEQFF,TGTGCCAGCAGCTTAGAAAAGGTAGCGTCCCGGAGAAATGAGCAGTTCTTC
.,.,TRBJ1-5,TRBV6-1,CASSERMGQPQHF,TGTGCCAGCAGTGAAAGGATGGGCCAGCCCCAGCATTTT
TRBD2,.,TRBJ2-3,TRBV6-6,CASSYLAGGTDTQYF,TGTGCCAGCAGTTACCTAGCGGGGGGCACAGATACGCAGTATTTT
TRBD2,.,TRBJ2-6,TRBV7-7,CASSPGRAGANVLTF,TGTGCCAGCAGCCCCGGGAGGGCCGGGGCCAACGTCCTGACTTTC
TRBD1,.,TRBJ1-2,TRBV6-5,CASSYTRTGFGYTF,TGTGCCAGCAGTTACACACGGACAGGTTTTGGCTACACCTTC
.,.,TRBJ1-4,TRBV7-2,CASSLGPIEKLFF,TGTGCCAGCAGCTTAGGGCCCATAGAAAAACTGTTTTTT
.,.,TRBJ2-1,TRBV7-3,CASSLGGRNEQFF,TGTGCCAGCAGCTTAGGGGGCCGCAATGAGCAGTTCTTC
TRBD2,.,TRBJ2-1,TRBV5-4,CASSLPRRGGNEQFF,TGTGCCAGCAGCCTTCCCCGGCGGGGGGGCAATGAGCAGTTCTTC
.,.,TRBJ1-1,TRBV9,CASNLGGGLEAFF,TGTGCCAGCAATTTGGGAGGAGGGCTTGAAGCTTTCTTT
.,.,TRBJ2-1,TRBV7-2,CASSSGANEQFF,TGTGCCAGCAGCTCGGGCGCCAATGAGCAGTTCTTC
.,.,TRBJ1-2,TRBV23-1,CASSVTGYTNYGYTF,TGCGCCAGCAGTGTAACAGGGTATACTAACTATGGCTACACCTTC
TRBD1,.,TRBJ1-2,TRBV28,CASSFAGGDYGYTF,TGTGCCAGCAGTTTCGCAGGGGGCGACTATGGCTACACCTTC
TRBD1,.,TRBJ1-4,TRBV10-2,CASTGQGNWEKLFF,TGCGCCAGCACCGGACAGGGGAATTGGGAAAAACTGTTTTTT
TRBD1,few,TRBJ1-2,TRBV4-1,CASSQPHSGQGPYGYTF,TGCGCCAGCAGCCAACCACATTCGGGACAGGGACCCTATGGCTACACCTTC
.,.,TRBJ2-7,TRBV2,CASGEEGAYEQYF,TGTGCCAGTGGTGAGGAAGGGGCCTACGAGCAGTACTTC
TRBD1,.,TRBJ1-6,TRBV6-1,CASTETGMISPLHF,TGTGCCAGCACCGAGACAGGGATGATTTCACCCCTCCACTTT
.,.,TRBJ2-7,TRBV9,CASSVGGGEEQYF,TGTGCCAGCAGCGTAGGGGGCGGAGAGGAGCAGTACTTC
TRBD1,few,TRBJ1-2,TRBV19,CASSTLGQINYGYTF,TGTGCCAGTAGTACCCTGGGACAGATTAACTATGGCTACACCTTC
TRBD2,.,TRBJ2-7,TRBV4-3,CASSQDRGGYEQYF,TGCGCCAGCAGCCAAGATCGCGGGGGATACGAGCAGTACTTC
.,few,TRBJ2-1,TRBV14,CASSLLGLNEQFF,TGTGCCAGCAGCCTCCTCGGGCTCAATGAGCAGTTCTTC